The next 21 T cell receptor beta chains were all read from a single sample in a study of T cell responses to AZD1222 COVID-19 vaccine. The repertoire was sequenced with immunoSEQ multiplex PCR; TCRdb's copy has only in-frame clones and lacks some. This table has 90,000 to 130,000 clones, 88% appearing once. The sample was peripheral blood, taken on day 0 of AZD1222 vaccination. The receptors originated from an adult in good health.

The chain recombines TRBV6-5 with TRBJ2-5; D may be TRBD2 (5 bases). The germline V gene has CDR1 MNHEY and CDR2 SVGAGI. The CDR3 contains 13 residues. V lost 6 bases to trimming and J lost 2 bases, with 10 bases between them. The CDR3 nucleotides are TGTGCCAGCAGCGGGGTAAATCAAGAGACCCAGTACTTC. Its translation is CASSGVNQETQYF.

The chain combines TRBV2 with TRBJ1-5; TRBD1 agrees at 7 bases. The CDR3 has 14 residues. Trimming at V came to 7 bases and at J to 6 bases, leaving 9 bases not matched to a gene. Germline lookup yields CDR1 SNHLY and CDR2 FYNNEI. This CDR3 reads CASIGGGQGQPQHF. The CDR3 region has the DNA TGTGCCAGCATCGGAGGGGGCCAAGGTCAGCCCCAGCATTTT.

The genes are TRBV3-1 (or the pseudogene TRBV3-2) and TRBJ1-1; no clear D gene. The CDR3 contains 14 residues. Per germline, CDR1 LGHDT and CDR2 YNNKEL (reference sequence). V shed 3 bases and J shed 6 bases, with 14 bases lying between them. CDR3 amino acids: CASSHNSGYAEAFF. In DNA, the CDR3 is TGTGCCAGCAGCCATAACTCGGGGTACGCTGAAGCTTTCTTT.

The CDR3 DNA reads TGTGCCAGCAGTCCTACAGGGGGCCCGCATCAGCCCCAGCATTTT. Amino acids: CASSPTGGPHQPQHF. The V call is TRBV6-6, the J call TRBJ1-5; 9 bases map to TRBD1. Germline V gene sequence: CDR1 MNHNY, CDR2 SVGAGI (reference sequence). The ends lost 5 bases at V and 5 bases at J; junction bases unmatched: 7. The CDR3 length is 15 residues.

The V call is TRBV5-4, the J call TRBJ1-1; D remains ambiguous. Deletions cut 0 bases from V and 3 bases from J, with 12 bases between. There are 15 residues in the CDR3. Germline CDR1 and CDR2: SGHNT and YYREEE (reference sequence). The CDR3 sequence: CASSLGLGKYTEAFF. CDR3 nucleotides: TGTGCCAGCAGCTTGGGTTTAGGGAAGTACACTGAAGCTTTCTTT.

The CDR3 loop is CASSPLPPGLDRGGDTIYF. CDR3 nucleotide sequence: TGTGCCAGCTCACCACTCCCACCCGGCCTTGACAGGGGGGGAGACACCATATATTTT. This chain links TRBV18 with TRBJ1-3, with 9 bases fitting TRBD1. With V trimmed by 1 base and J by 8 bases, 18 bases remained unmatched. CDR3 size: 19 residues. Germline CDR1 and CDR2: KGHSH and LQKENI.

This clone was seen only once. V and J are TRBV6-1 and TRBJ2-7, with TRBD1 matching 7 bases. This CDR3 is built from 18 residues. CDR1 is MNHNS, CDR2 SASEGT, per germline. V lost 1 base and J lost 4; bases outside the gene matches: 16. CDR3 region: CASSEDAPGQLTVYEQYF. For the CDR3, the DNA is TGTGCCAGCAGTGAAGATGCACCGGGACAGCTAACTGTGTACGAGCAGTACTTC.

This clone was counted between two and nine times. The V call is TRBV27, the J call TRBJ2-7; 8 bases align to TRBD1. Unmatched junction bases numbered 13, after V lost 6 bases and J lost 6 bases. The CDR3 is 15 amino acids. Germline-derived CDR1 and CDR2 are MNHEY and SMNVEV (reference sequence). The CDR3 sequence: CASRGGQEILREQYF. The CDR3 coding sequence is TGTGCCAGCAGGGGGGGACAGGAGATTTTACGCGAGCAGTACTTC.

The rearrangement links TRBV18 to TRBJ1-1, with a possible D match to TRBD1 (6 bases). The V end lost 0 bases, the J end lost 1 base, and 12 bases lay between the germline ends. Germline-derived CDR1 and CDR2 are KGHSH and LQKENI. The CDR3 runs to 16 residues. CDR3: CASSPPVRTENTEAFF. The DNA for the CDR3 is TGTGCCAGCTCACCACCGGTCCGGACAGAGAACACTGAAGCTTTCTTT. The full variable domain, with the rest looked up from reference TRBV18 and TRBJ1-1, is NAGVMQNPRHLVRRRGQEARLRCSPMKGHSHVYWYRQLPEEGLKFMVYLQKENIIDESGMPKERFSAEFPKEGPSILRIQQVVRGDSAAYFCASSPPVRTENTEAFFGQGTRLTVV.

The chain employs TRBV2 and TRBJ2-5; 10 bases line up with TRBD2. Germline trimming cut 3 bases from V and 1 base from J; bases unmatched to any gene: 20. Per the germline V gene, CDR1 is SNHLY and CDR2 is FYNNEI. The CDR3 consists of 21 residues. The CDR3 region is CASSDPSGRAEVPEGQETQYF. CDR3 in DNA: TGTGCCAGCAGTGATCCAAGCGGGAGGGCCGAGGTACCGGAGGGCCAAGAGACCCAGTACTTC.

The chain combines TRBV7-2 with TRBJ2-1; D perhaps matches TRBD1 (5 bases). The V end lost 1 base, the J end lost 2 bases, and 9 bases lay between the germline ends. The V gene's germline CDR1 is SGHTA and CDR2 FQGNSA. The CDR3 covers 15 residues. The CDR3 loop reads CASSLGSGTYNEQFF. DNA of the CDR3: TGTGCCAGCAGCTTAGGTTCAGGGACCTACAATGAGCAGTTCTTC.

The genes are TRBV14 and TRBJ1-2, with D possibly matching TRBD1 (6 bases). The germline V and J ends were trimmed by 1 base and 5 bases, with 29 bases remaining between them. The CDR3 contains 20 residues. The germline gives CDR1 SGHDN, CDR2 FVKESK. CDR3 region: CASSQGGASASPRGSYGYTF. The CDR3 DNA reads TGTGCCAGCAGCCAAGGCGGGGCCTCCGCGTCTCCGAGGGGGTCTTATGGCTACACCTTC.

The chain employs TRBV27 and TRBJ1-2; 7 bases agree with TRBD1. Losses at the gene ends were 8 bases for V and 6 bases for J; bases not matched to a gene: 9. Germline V CDR1 and CDR2: MNHEY, SMNVEV (reference sequence). This CDR3 is built from 13 residues. The CDR3 sequence: CASQKQGRDGYTF. The CDR3 nucleotides are TGTGCCAGCCAGAAACAGGGGAGGGATGGCTACACCTTC.

This clone has a handful of counts. The genes are TRBV6-2 or TRBV6-3 and TRBJ2-7; D gene unclear. The germline gives CDR1 MNHEY, CDR2 SVGEGT. The CDR3 consists of 11 residues. V lost 2 bases and J 2 bases, leaving 1 base between the germline ends. CDR3 residues: CASSYTYEQYF. In DNA form, the CDR3 reads TGTGCCAGCAGTTACACCTACGAGCAGTACTTC.

The chain couples TRBV2 to TRBJ2-7, with no clear D. There are 11 residues in the CDR3. Germline CDR1 and CDR2: SNHLY and FYNNEI. The V end was cut by 8 bases, the J end by 2 bases, with 7 bases between. In DNA, the CDR3 is TGTGCCAGCGGGCAGACCTACGAGCAGTACTTC. As protein: CASGQTYEQYF.

The chain has TRBV7-9 and TRBJ1-4; D call uncertain. V was shortened by 5 bases and J by 7 bases, with 8 bases between the two germline ends. Germline loops: CDR1 SEHNR, CDR2 FQNEAQ (reference sequence). The CDR3 loop spans 12 amino acids. The CDR3 DNA sequence: TGTGCCAGCAGCCCCTCGTTTGAAAAACTGTTTTTT. Translation gives CASSPSFEKLFF.

The genes are TRBV5-1 and TRBJ2-7; D uncertain. The ends were cut back, 1 base at V and 2 bases at J, with 4 bases in the middle. The germline V gene has CDR1 SGHRS and CDR2 YFSETQ. The CDR3 consists of 12 residues. CDR3 loop: CASSLTAYEQYF. The CDR3 DNA reads as TGCGCCAGCAGCTTGACCGCCTACGAGCAGTACTTC.

The chain has TRBV30 and TRBJ1-1; 8 nucleotides align to TRBD1. The length of the CDR3 is 10 residues. In germline, CDR1 is GTSNPN, CDR2 SVGIG (reference sequence). Trimming took 5 bases from V and 8 from J; bases not matched to a gene: 1. CDR3 nucleotide sequence: TGTGCCTGGGGGGACAGGGAAGCTTTCTTT. It yields the protein CAWGDREAFF.

The chain recombines TRBV5-4 with TRBJ2-1; D is undetermined. Trimming took 4 bases from V and 7 from J, leaving 9 bases between them. The germline V gene encodes CDR1 SGHNT and CDR2 YYREEE (reference sequence). The CDR3 runs 12 residues. The CDR3 DNA reads as TGTGCCAGCAGCCCAGTCGGAAATGAGCAGTTCTTC. It translates to CASSPVGNEQFF.

V usage is TRBV4-1 and J usage is TRBJ1-2; D uncertain. The V gene lost 2 bases and the J gene lost 4 bases, with 11 bases spanning the gap. Germline CDR1 reads MGHRA; CDR2 reads YSYEKL. This CDR3 has 14 amino acids. CDR3 residues: CASSQPPRRYGYTF. The CDR3 region has the DNA TGCGCCAGCAGCCAACCCCCCCGCCGCTATGGCTACACCTTC.

This rearrangement joins TRBV24-1 to TRBJ1-4; D is possibly TRBD1 (6 bases). From germline, CDR1 is KGHDR and CDR2 SFDVKD. V was pared by 4 bases and J by 8 bases, with 19 bases between. This CDR3 region has 16 residues. This CDR3 reads CATSEGGGRDGEKLFF. The CDR3 DNA is TGTGCCACCAGTGAAGGGGGGGGTCGCGATGGGGAAAAACTGTTTTTT.